The 23 T cell receptor beta chains reported below all come from one sample, sequenced in a study of T-cell reconstitution after alpha-beta-depleted transplantation in children. The library targeted TCRbeta and was prepared with unique molecular identifiers. One entry per CDR3 protein results from TCRdb running MiXCR on the PCR reads. The table lists 580,000 or so distinct CDR3 sequences, under 25% of them singletons. The source was PBMCs, mostly from graft donor cells, collected 360 days after TCRalphabeta/CD19-depleted stem cell transplant. The receptors stem from a boy younger than two who had a stem cell transplant for acute myeloid leukemia, so the T cells may come from the graft donor.

This clonotype was picked up many times. The V and J genes are TRBV12-3 or TRBV12-4 and TRBJ2-3; D possibly corresponds to TRBD2 (6 bases). The CDR3 is made up of 17 amino acids. V shed 7 bases and J shed 1 base, with 21 bases lying between them. The CDR3 here is CASTRRRETERTDTQYF. CDR3 coding DNA: TGTGCCAGCACCCGGAGACGGGAGACGGAGCGCACAGATACGCAGTATTTT.

The chain carries TRBV6-1 and TRBJ1-4; D is ambiguous. Trimming took off 7 bases at V and 14 bases at J, with 14 bases between the two ends. This CDR3 has 11 residues. Germline values: CDR1 MNHNS, CDR2 SASEGT. The CDR3 sequence is CASTEAGNLFF. The CDR3 DNA reads TGTGCCAGCACCGAAGCGGGGAACCTGTTTTTT.

This clonotype was detected only a few times. The J gene is TRBJ2-7, the V gene TRBV28; 7 nucleotides agree with TRBD1. Unmatched junction bases numbered 9, after V lost 11 bases and J lost 2 bases. Per germline, CDR1 MDHEN and CDR2 SYDVKM. The CDR3 extends over 13 amino acids. The CDR3 spells CAGSDRVTYEQYF. CDR3 sequence (DNA): TGTGCCGGCTCAGACAGGGTAACCTACGAGCAGTACTTC.

The chain combines TRBV12-3 or TRBV12-4 with TRBJ2-1; D gene unclear. Trimming took off 5 bases at V and 0 bases at J, with 11 bases between the two ends. The CDR3 extends over 15 amino acids. As DNA, the CDR3 is TGTGCCAGCAGTGCCCGGCTTAGCTCCTACAATGAGCAGTTCTTC. Translated: CASSARLSSYNEQFF.

This sequence joins TRBV9 and TRBJ2-7, with D perhaps TRBD1 (6 bases). CDR3 length equals 14 residues. CDR1 and CDR2 (germline): SGDLS, YYNGEE. V was trimmed by 0 bases and J by 2 bases, leaving 9 bases between them. The CDR3: CASSVDGGAYEQYF. The DNA for the CDR3 is TGTGCCAGCAGCGTAGATGGGGGCGCCTACGAGCAGTACTTC.

The chain recombines TRBV4-3 with TRBJ2-3; D not resolved. V was pared by 0 bases and J by 4 bases, with 11 bases between. In germline, CDR1 is LGHNA, CDR2 YSLEER. The CDR3 consists of 15 residues. The CDR3 reads CASSQDSSMADTQYF. CDR3 nucleotide sequence: TGCGCCAGCAGCCAAGATTCTTCCATGGCAGATACGCAGTATTTT.

This clonotype has only a few counts. The chain carries TRBV9 and TRBJ2-3, with a weak D call TRBD1 (6 bases). V dropped 4 bases and J dropped 0 bases, with 12 bases sitting between them. This CDR3 is 15 amino acids long. CDR1 is SGDLS and CDR2 is YYNGEE in the germline V gene. Here the CDR3 reads CASSNGQPSTDTQYF. The CDR3 nucleotides read TGTGCCAGCAGCAACGGACAGCCTAGCACAGATACGCAGTATTTT.

The chain employs TRBV27 and TRBJ2-3; D is possibly TRBD2 (5 bases). Deletions cut 5 bases from V and 1 base from J, with 10 bases between. Germline loops: CDR1 MNHEY, CDR2 SMNVEV (reference sequence). CDR3 length: 14 residues. CDR3 DNA sequence: TGTGCCAGCAGTCCCGGGGTTCGCACAGATACGCAGTATTTT. The encoded protein is CASSPGVRTDTQYF.

This clonotype was recorded many times. The V call is TRBV20-1, the J call TRBJ2-5; a weak D match, TRBD2 (5 bases). Trimming pared 6 bases from V and 4 bases from J, leaving 12 bases between. CDR3 size: 12 residues. The germline V gene encodes CDR1 DFQATT and CDR2 SNEGSKA (reference sequence). CDR3 residues: CSAASTGETQYF. The CDR3 DNA is TGCAGTGCAGCTAGCACCGGAGAGACCCAGTACTTC.

The chain employs TRBV3-1 and TRBJ2-1, with TRBD2 as a possible D gene (5 bases). CDR3 length: 17 residues. The ends were cut back, 0 bases at V and 9 bases at J, with 21 bases in the middle. Per germline, CDR1 LGHDT and CDR2 YNNKEL (reference sequence). In DNA form, the CDR3 reads TGTGCCAGCAGCCAAGATTTATCCCGGACTGCCACCTCTGAGCAGTTCTTC. Protein sequence: CASSQDLSRTATSEQFF.

This clonotype was counted only a few times. The chain is built from TRBV5-6 and TRBJ2-1; unclear D gene. This CDR3 has 11 residues. With 1 base removed from V and 9 bases from J, the gap between germline ends came to 5 bases. Germline loops: CDR1 SGHDT, CDR2 YYEEEE. The DNA of the CDR3 is TGTGCCAGCAGCTTGAGTGCTGAGCAGTTCTTC. Translation gives CASSLSAEQFF.

This clonotype came up many times. The J gene is TRBJ2-7, the V gene TRBV20-1, with D unresolved. The V gene's germline CDR1 is DFQATT and CDR2 SNEGSKA (reference sequence). The V end was cut by 1 base, the J end by 2 bases, with 9 bases between. The CDR3 contains 13 residues. The CDR3 loop is CSARADGAYEQYV. CDR3 sequence (DNA): TGCAGTGCTAGAGCGGACGGAGCCTACGAGCAGTACGTC.

There are a few counts of this clonotype. The gene calls are TRBV5-1 and TRBJ2-3; no clear D. Looked up from germline, CDR1 is SGHRS and CDR2 is YFSETQ. CDR3 length equals 12 residues. Trimming took 4 bases from V and 5 from J, leaving 8 bases between them. The CDR3 loop is CASSTNRDTQYF. As DNA, the CDR3 is TGCGCCAGCAGCACCAACAGAGATACGCAGTATTTT.

In its sample, this clonotype was seen a few times. The genes are TRBV11-2 and TRBJ2-5; 15 nucleotides match TRBD2. This CDR3 has 19 amino acids. V lost 5 bases, J lost 1 base, and 11 bases stayed unmatched. Germline V gene data show CDR1 as SGHAT and CDR2 as FQNNGV. CDR3 protein: CASSPISGLAGGSQETQYF. The CDR3 DNA sequence: TGTGCCAGCAGCCCAATTTCGGGACTAGCGGGGGGATCCCAAGAGACCCAGTACTTC.

This chain uses TRBV13 with TRBJ2-1; 12 bases are shared with TRBD2. Germline CDR1 reads PRHDT; CDR2 reads FYEKMQ (reference sequence). V trimming: 5 bases; J trimming: 8 bases; junction bases outside the gene matches: 7. This CDR3 is 15 amino acids long. DNA for the CDR3: TGTGCCAGCAGCGGCAGACTAGCGGGGGCCCATGAGCAGTTCTTC. Its protein product is CASSGRLAGAHEQFF.

The sample holds a few counts of this clonotype. The chain joins TRBV20-1 to TRBJ2-5; D may correspond to TRBD1 or TRBD2 (5 bases each). The V and J ends lost 6 bases and 5 bases respectively, with 16 bases between them. This CDR3 is 13 amino acids long. Germline V gene lookup returns CDR1 DFQATT and CDR2 SNEGSKA (reference sequence). CDR3 in DNA: TGCAGTGCCGGGGATTGGGGCCGGGAGACCCAGTACTTC. Translation: CSAGDWGRETQYF.

The chain links TRBV2 to TRBJ2-2; 8 nucleotides align to TRBD1. CDR3 length: 15 residues. Per germline, CDR1 SNHLY and CDR2 FYNNEI. The V segment lost 5 bases and the J segment 3 bases; nucleotides outside the gene matches: 5. CDR3 loop: CASSKDRAYTGELFF. The CDR3 DNA follows: TGTGCCAGCAGTAAGGACAGGGCTTACACCGGGGAGCTGTTTTTT. The whole variable domain, remainder taken from reference TRBV2 and TRBJ2-2, is EPEVTQTPSHQVTQMGQEVILRCVPISNHLYFYWYRQILGQKVEFLVSFYNNEISEKSEIFDDQFSVERPDGSNFTLKIRSTKLEDSAMYFCASSKDRAYTGELFFGEGSRLTVL.

This rearrangement joins TRBV20-1 to TRBJ2-1; TRBD2 aligns across 11 bases. With 6 bases clipped from V and 8 bases from J, the junction kept 12 bases outside the gene matches. Germline CDR1 DFQATT, CDR2 SNEGSKA (reference sequence). The CDR3 has 15 amino acids. The CDR3 here is CSADSGGVQSYEQFF. The CDR3 coding sequence is TGCAGTGCGGATAGCGGGGGGGTACAATCATATGAGCAGTTCTTC.

This clonotype was seen at least ten times. The chain uses TRBV7-9 and TRBJ2-1, with D tentatively TRBD2 (6 bases). This CDR3 has 16 residues. Trimming removed 0 bases at V and 0 bases at J, with 9 bases between. The germline CDR1 and CDR2 sequences are SEHNR and FQNEAQ (reference sequence). CDR3 sequence (DNA): TGTGCCAGCAGCTTAGCAGACGGGAGCTCCTACAATGAGCAGTTCTTC. Translation gives CASSLADGSSYNEQFF.

The chain is built from TRBV12-3 or TRBV12-4 and TRBJ2-7, with D possibly TRBD2 on 6 matching bases. The CDR3 is 14 residues long. Trimming removed 4 bases from V and 2 bases from J, with 12 bases in between. The CDR3 here is CASSSRTKPYEQYF. Written as DNA, the CDR3 is TGTGCCAGCAGTTCACGGACTAAGCCCTACGAGCAGTACTTC.

This clonotype was picked up many times. The chain combines TRBV6-5 with TRBJ2-3; D is possibly TRBD2 (7 bases). This CDR3 region has 14 residues. The V and J ends lost 8 bases and 2 bases respectively, with 14 bases between them. Germline CDR1 MNHEY, CDR2 SVGAGI. CDR3 residues: CASRRGGVTDTQYF. The CDR3 nucleotides are TGTGCCAGCCGACGCGGGGGCGTCACAGATACGCAGTATTTT.

This clonotype was seen at least ten times. The V and J genes are TRBV29-1 and TRBJ2-2; D unresolved. The CDR3 loop spans 14 amino acids. Per germline, CDR1 SQVTM and CDR2 ANQGSEA. The germline V and J ends were trimmed by 3 bases and 6 bases, with 14 bases remaining between them. CDR3: CSVDLAVSPGELFF. CDR3 DNA: TGCAGCGTTGATCTCGCGGTTTCGCCCGGGGAGCTGTTTTTT.

The chain recombines TRBV20-1 with TRBJ2-2; tentatively, D is TRBD1 or TRBD2 (6 bases each). The germline V gene has CDR1 DFQATT and CDR2 SNEGSKA (reference sequence). The germline V and J ends were trimmed by 2 bases and 3 bases, with 16 bases remaining between them. The CDR3 covers 16 residues. The CDR3 sequence is CSARPLGQRDTGELFF. The CDR3, as DNA: TGCAGTGCTAGACCTCTAGGACAGCGGGACACCGGGGAGCTGTTTTTT.